Listed below are T cell receptor beta chains from one sample, sequenced in a study of CXCR3-negative and CXCR3-positive naive CD8 T cells. TCRdb reprocessed the 5' RACE reads and reports one entry per CDR3 protein, with no DNA. The repertoire table contains some 28,000 distinct CDR3 sequences. The sequencing input was memory CD8+ T cells from blood. These receptors were obtained from a human donor in good health. Some clones in this sample may be carry-over from other donors' samples. The CDR3 runs from the conserved cysteine through the conserved F or W. Not every row has a clone size; where given, it reads once, few, many or a size class.

len,v_gene,abundance,j_gene,CDR3aa
17,TRBV7-9,NA,TRBJ2-1,CASSSPAGTRASNEQFF
14,TRBV6-1,medium-sized,TRBJ2-1,CASSEEDSYNEQFF
12,TRBV6-1,NA,TRBJ2-7,CASSEGIHEQYF
14,TRBV5-1,NA,TRBJ2-7,CASSLADSYHEQYF
16,TRBV12-3/TRBV12-4,NA,TRBJ2-1,CASSTPRGSWNNEQFF
18,TRBV24-1,NA,TRBJ2-1,CATSDFRPGTSSYNEQFF
13,TRBV6-4,NA,TRBJ2-3,CASSDAVTDTQYF
16,TRBV6-2/TRBV6-3,NA,TRBJ2-5,CASSYRSGGEEETQYF
13,TRBV6-2/TRBV6-3,NA,TRBJ2-1,CASSYDRDNEQFF
15,TRBV27,NA,TRBJ1-5,CASSQDRGGNQPQHF
16,TRBV7-9,NA,TRBJ2-3,CASSPLGGAGTDTQYF
13,TRBV29-1,NA,TRBJ2-7,CSVGTGGFYEQYF
15,TRBV6-4,NA,TRBJ2-5,CASSDSAGAEETQYF
13,TRBV7-9,NA,TRBJ2-3,CASSLVASWGSYF
14,TRBV19,NA,TRBJ2-1,CASRTSGGINEQFF
15,TRBV7-9,NA,TRBJ2-5,CASSRPAGIQETQYF
16,TRBV3-1,NA,TRBJ2-3,CASSPIAGEGTDTQYF
13,TRBV28,NA,TRBJ1-3,CACRGQSGNTIYF
11,TRBV7-9,NA,TRBJ1-4,CASSLNEKLFF
16,TRBV6-4,NA,TRBJ2-3,CASSDSASGGTDTQYF
16,TRBV4-2,NA,TRBJ2-1,CASSQDSGTGGNEQFF
15,TRBV7-3,NA,TRBJ2-1,CASDPGQGAYNEQFF
15,TRBV4-2,NA,TRBJ1-1,CASSQGLNDLTEAFF
15,TRBV11-2,NA,TRBJ2-5,CASSSGRRLKETQYF
14,TRBV4-2,NA,TRBJ2-2,CASGTGGDTGELFF
13,TRBV27,NA,TRBJ2-1,CASRPIEWQKQFF
14,TRBV10-2,medium-sized,TRBJ2-5,CASNGGGLEQTQYF
12,TRBV9,NA,TRBJ2-7,CASGAGGPVQYF
13,TRBV30,NA,TRBJ2-7,CAWSWDRGYEQYF
15,TRBV7-6,NA,TRBJ2-3,CASSKEGLATNTQYF
22,TRBV12-2,NA,TRBJ2-3,CASRLAVLVKVDLGQGMDTQYF
16,TRBV2,NA,TRBJ2-1,CASSPTSGGAYNEQFF
15,TRBV20-1,NA,TRBJ2-2,CSARVTGSDTGELFF
15,TRBV25-1,NA,TRBJ1-1,CASSDRDRVNTEAFF
15,TRBV27,NA,TRBJ2-7,CASSPGQGASYEQYF
15,TRBV12-5,NA,TRBJ2-7,CASGILRAGKYEQYF
16,TRBV7-8,NA,TRBJ2-2,CASSLEGTEITGELFF
22,TRBV5-1,NA,TRBJ2-1,CASSSPSNRDRITSGGDNEQFF
14,TRBV19,NA,TRBJ2-7,CASSPTGGFYEQYF
13,TRBV14,NA,TRBJ1-5,CASSISKSQPQHF
17,TRBV7-3,NA,TRBJ2-3,CASSPPDSPVAADTQYF
15,TRBV7-2,NA,TRBJ2-2,CASSSKVANTGELFF
15,TRBV7-9,NA,TRBJ2-1,CASSKLAGGSDEQFF
15,TRBV6-2/TRBV6-3,NA,TRBJ1-1,CASSYMTGPDTEAFF
18,TRBV7-2,NA,TRBJ2-5,CASSLAPGRRGGLQTQYF
15,TRBV7-2,NA,TRBJ2-1,CASSLSGGAYNEQFF
15,TRBV7-3,NA,TRBJ1-2,CASSLTGTANYGYTF
18,TRBV4-3,NA,TRBJ1-2,CASSQEAGTELYSDGYTF
12,TRBV2,NA,TRBJ1-6,CASTGPLGSLHF
13,TRBV29-1,NA,TRBJ2-1,CSVVTGSYNEQFF
20,TRBV5-4,NA,TRBJ1-2,CASSPNVPPDRISANYGYTF
11,TRBV20-1,NA,TRBJ2-7,CSARDGETQYF
16,TRBV28,NA,TRBJ2-5,CASSLPWTGSQETQYF
13,TRBV7-9,NA,TRBJ2-5,CASSFRQQETQYF
17,TRBV6-2/TRBV6-3,NA,TRBJ2-1,CASSYLLAGGGYNEQFF
14,TRBV6-6,NA,TRBJ2-7,CASRTGGSSYEQYF
16,TRBV7-9,NA,TRBJ2-7,CASSPPVQRETYEQYF
15,TRBV5-1,NA,TRBJ2-5,CASSSRFGIQETQYF
14,TRBV4-1,NA,TRBJ1-1,CASSPSRGFPEAFF